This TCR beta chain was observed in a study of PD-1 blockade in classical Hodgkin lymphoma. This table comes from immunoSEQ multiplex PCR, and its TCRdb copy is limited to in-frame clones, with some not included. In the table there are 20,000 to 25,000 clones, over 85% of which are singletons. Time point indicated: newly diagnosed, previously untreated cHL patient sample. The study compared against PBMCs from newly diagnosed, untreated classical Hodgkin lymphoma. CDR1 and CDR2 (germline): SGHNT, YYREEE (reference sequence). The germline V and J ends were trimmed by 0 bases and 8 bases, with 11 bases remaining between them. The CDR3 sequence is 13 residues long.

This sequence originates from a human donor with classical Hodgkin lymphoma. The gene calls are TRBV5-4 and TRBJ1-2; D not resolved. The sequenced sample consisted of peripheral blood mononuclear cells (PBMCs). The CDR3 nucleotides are TGTGCCAGCAGCTTGGAAGTTGGTGGCGGCTACACCTTC. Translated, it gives CASSLEVGGGYTF. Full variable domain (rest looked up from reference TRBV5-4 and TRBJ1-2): ETGVTQSPTHLIKTRGQQVTLRCSSQSGHNTVSWYQQALGQGPQFIFQYYREEENGRGNFPPRFSGLQFPNYSSELNVNALELDDSALYLCASSLEVGGGYTFGSGTRLTVV.